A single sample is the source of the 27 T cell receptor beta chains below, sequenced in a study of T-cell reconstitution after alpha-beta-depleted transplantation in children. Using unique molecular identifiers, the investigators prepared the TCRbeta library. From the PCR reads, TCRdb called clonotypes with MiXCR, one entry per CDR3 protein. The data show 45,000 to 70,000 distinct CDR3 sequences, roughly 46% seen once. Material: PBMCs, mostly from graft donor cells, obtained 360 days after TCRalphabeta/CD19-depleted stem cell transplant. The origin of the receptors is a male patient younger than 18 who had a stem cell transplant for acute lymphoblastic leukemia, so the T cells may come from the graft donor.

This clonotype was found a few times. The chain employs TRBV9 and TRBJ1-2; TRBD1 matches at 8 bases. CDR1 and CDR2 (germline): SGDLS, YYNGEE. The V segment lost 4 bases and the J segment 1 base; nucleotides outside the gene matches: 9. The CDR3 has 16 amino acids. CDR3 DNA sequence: TGTGCCAGCAGCCAAACGCAGGGGGCGTTTAACTATGGCTACACCTTC. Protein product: CASSQTQGAFNYGYTF.

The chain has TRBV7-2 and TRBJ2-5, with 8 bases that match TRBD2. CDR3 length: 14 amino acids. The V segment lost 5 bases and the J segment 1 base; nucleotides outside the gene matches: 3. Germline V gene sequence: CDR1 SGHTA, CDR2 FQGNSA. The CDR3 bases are TGTGCCAGCAGCCTTAGCGGGATCCAAGAGACCCAGTACTTC. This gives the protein CASSLSGIQETQYF.

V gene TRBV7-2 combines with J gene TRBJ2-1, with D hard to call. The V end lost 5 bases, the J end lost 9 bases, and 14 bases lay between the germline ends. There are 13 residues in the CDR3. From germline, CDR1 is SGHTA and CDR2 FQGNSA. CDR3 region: CASSPQIVGEQFF. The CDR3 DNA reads TGTGCCAGCAGCCCTCAGATAGTCGGTGAGCAGTTCTTC.

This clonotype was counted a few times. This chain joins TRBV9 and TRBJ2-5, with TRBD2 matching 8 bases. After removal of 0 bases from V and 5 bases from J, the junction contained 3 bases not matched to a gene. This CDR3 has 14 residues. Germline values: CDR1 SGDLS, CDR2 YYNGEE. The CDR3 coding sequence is TGTGCCAGCAGCGTAGCGGGGGGGCTGGAGACCCAGTACTTC. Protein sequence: CASSVAGGLETQYF.

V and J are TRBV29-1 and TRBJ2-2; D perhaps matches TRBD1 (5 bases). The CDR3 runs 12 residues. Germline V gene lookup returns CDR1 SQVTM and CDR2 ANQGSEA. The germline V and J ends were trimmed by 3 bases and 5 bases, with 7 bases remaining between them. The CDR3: CSVDRETGELFF. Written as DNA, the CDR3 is TGCAGCGTTGACAGGGAAACCGGGGAGCTGTTTTTT.

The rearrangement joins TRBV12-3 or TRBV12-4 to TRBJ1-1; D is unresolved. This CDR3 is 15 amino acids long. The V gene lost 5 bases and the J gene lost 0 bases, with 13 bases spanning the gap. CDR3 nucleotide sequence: TGTGCCAGCAGTCCCCTTCCGGGCATGAACACTGAAGCTTTCTTT. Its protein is CASSPLPGMNTEAFF.

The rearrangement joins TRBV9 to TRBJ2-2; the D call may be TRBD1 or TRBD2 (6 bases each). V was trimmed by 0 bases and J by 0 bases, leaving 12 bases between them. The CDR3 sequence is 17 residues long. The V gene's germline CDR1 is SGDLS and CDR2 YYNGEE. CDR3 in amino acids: CASSVEGGLANTGELFF. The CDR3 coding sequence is TGTGCCAGCAGCGTAGAAGGGGGGCTCGCGAACACCGGGGAGCTGTTTTTT.

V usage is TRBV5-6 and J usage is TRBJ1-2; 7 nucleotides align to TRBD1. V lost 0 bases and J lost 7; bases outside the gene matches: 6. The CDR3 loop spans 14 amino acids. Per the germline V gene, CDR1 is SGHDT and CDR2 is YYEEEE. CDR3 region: CASSLGQGDSGYTF. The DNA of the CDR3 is TGTGCCAGCAGCTTGGGTCAGGGGGACTCTGGCTACACCTTC.

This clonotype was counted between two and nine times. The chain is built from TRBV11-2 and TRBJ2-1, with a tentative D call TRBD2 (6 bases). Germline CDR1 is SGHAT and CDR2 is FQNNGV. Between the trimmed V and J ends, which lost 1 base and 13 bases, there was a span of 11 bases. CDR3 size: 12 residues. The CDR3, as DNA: TGTGCCAGCAGCTTAGGCTGGGAGGAACAGTTCTTC. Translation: CASSLGWEEQFF.

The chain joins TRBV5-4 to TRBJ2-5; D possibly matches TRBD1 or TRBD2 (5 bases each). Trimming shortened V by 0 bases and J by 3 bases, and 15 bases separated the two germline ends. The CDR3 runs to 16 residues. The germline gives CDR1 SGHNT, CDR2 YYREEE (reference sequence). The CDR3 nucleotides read TGTGCCAGCAGCTTGGGGGTGACAGTGGGGGAAGAGACCCAGTACTTC. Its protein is CASSLGVTVGEETQYF. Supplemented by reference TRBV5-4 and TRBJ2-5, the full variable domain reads ETGVTQSPTHLIKTRGQQVTLRCSSQSGHNTVSWYQQALGQGPQFIFQYYREEENGRGNFPPRFSGLQFPNYSSELNVNALELDDSALYLCASSLGVTVGEETQYFGPGTRLLVL.

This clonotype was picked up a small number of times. CDR3 residues: CAISERTRGYEQYF. Here the CDR3 DNA reads TGTGCCATCAGTGAGAGGACTAGGGGGTACGAGCAGTACTTC. The chain uses TRBV10-3 and TRBJ2-7, with D possibly matching TRBD2 (7 bases). CDR3 length equals 14 residues. Germline values: CDR1 ENHRY, CDR2 SYGVKD. V was pared by 2 bases and J by 4 bases, with 12 bases between.

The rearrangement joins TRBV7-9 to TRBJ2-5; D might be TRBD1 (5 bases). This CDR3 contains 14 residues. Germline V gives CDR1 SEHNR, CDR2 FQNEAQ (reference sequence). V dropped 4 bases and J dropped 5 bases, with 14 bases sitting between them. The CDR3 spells CASSSRAPRETQYF. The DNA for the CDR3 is TGTGCCAGCAGCTCCAGGGCGCCACGGGAGACCCAGTACTTC.

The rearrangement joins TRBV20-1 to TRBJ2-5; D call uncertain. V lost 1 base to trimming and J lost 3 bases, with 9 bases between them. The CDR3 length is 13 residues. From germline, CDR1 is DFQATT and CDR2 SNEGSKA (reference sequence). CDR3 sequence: CSARGDRKETQYF. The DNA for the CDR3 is TGCAGTGCTAGAGGGGATCGTAAAGAGACCCAGTACTTC.

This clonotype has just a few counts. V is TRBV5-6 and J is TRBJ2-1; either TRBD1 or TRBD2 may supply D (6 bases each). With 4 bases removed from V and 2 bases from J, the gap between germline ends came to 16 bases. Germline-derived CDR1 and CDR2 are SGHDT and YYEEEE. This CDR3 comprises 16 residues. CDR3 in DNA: TGTGCCAGCAGCCTGCGCCAGGGGAGGCCCTACAATGAGCAGTTCTTC. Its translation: CASSLRQGRPYNEQFF. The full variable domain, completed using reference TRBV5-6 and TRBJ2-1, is DAGVTQSPTHLIKTRGQQVTLRCSPKSGHDTVSWYQQALGQGPQFIFQYYEEEERQRGNFPDRFSGHQFPNYSSELNVNALLLGDSALYLCASSLRQGRPYNEQFFGPGTRLTVL.

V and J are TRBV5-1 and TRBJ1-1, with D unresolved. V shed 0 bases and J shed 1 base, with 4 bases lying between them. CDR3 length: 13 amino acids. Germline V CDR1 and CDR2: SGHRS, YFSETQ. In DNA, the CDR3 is TGCGCCAGCAGCTTGGGCAGGAACACTGAAGCTTTCTTT. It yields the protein CASSLGRNTEAFF.

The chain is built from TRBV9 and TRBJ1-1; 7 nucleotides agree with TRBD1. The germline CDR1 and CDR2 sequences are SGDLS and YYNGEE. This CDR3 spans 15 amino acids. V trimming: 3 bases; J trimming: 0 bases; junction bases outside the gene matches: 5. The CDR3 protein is CASSASGTVNTEAFF. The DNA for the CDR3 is TGTGCCAGCAGCGCCTCCGGGACAGTGAACACTGAAGCTTTCTTT.

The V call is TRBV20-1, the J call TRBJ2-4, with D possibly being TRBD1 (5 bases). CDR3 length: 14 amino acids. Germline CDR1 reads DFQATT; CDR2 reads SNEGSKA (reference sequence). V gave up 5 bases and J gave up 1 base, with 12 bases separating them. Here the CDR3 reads CSAPETVAKNIQYF. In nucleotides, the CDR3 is TGCAGTGCTCCCGAGACAGTGGCCAAAAACATTCAGTACTTC.

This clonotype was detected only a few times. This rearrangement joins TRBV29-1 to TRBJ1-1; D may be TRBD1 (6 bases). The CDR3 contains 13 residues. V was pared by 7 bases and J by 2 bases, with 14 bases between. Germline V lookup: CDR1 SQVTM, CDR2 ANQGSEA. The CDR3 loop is CSAETGLNTEAFF. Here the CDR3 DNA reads TGCAGCGCCGAGACAGGTCTCAACACTGAAGCTTTCTTT.

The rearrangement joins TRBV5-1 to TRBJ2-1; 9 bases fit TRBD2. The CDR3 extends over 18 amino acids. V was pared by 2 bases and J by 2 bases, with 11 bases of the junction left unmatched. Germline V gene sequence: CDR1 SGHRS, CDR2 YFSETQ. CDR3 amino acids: CASSFWGVSGGPYNEQFF. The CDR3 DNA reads TGCGCCAGCAGCTTTTGGGGGGTTAGCGGGGGTCCCTACAATGAGCAGTTCTTC.

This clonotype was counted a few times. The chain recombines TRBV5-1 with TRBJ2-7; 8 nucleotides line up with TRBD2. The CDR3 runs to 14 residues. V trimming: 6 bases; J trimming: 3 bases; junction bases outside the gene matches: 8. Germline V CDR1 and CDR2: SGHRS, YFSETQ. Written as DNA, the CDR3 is TGCGCCAGCAAACCCGCGCGGGGGGTCTACGAGCAGTACTTC. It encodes CASKPARGVYEQYF.

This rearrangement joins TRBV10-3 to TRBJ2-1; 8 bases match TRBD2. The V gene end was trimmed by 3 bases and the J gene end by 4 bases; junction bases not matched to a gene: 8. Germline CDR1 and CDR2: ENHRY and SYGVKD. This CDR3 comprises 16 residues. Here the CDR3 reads CAISDPLAELYNEQFF. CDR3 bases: TGTGCCATCAGTGACCCACTAGCGGAGCTTTACAATGAGCAGTTCTTC.

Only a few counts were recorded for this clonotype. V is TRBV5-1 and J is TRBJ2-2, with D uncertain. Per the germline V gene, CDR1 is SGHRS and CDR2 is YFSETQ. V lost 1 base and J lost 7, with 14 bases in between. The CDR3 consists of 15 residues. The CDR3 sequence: CASSLRTSDNGELFF. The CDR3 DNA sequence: TGCGCCAGCAGCTTGAGAACGTCCGATAACGGGGAGCTGTTTTTT.

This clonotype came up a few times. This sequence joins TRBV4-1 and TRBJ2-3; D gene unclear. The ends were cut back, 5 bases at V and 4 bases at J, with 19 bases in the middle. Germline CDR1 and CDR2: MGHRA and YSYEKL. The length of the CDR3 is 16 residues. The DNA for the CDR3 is TGCGCCAGCAGCTACCCGGGCCGTCAAAGCGCAGATACGCAGTATTTT. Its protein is CASSYPGRQSADTQYF.

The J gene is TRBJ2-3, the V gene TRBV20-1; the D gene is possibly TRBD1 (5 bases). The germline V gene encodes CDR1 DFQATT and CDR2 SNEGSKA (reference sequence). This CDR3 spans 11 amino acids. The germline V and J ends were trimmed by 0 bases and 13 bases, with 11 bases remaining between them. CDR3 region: CSAREAGFKYF. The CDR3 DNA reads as TGCAGTGCTAGAGAGGCAGGGTTCAAGTATTTT.

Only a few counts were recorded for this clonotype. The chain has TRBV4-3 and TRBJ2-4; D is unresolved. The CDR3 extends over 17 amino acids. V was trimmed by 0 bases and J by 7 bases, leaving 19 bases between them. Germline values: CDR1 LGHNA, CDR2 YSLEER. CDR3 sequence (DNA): TGCGCCAGCAGCCAAGAACAAACCGGCGTTTTTGGGAACATTCAGTACTTC. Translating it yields CASSQEQTGVFGNIQYF.

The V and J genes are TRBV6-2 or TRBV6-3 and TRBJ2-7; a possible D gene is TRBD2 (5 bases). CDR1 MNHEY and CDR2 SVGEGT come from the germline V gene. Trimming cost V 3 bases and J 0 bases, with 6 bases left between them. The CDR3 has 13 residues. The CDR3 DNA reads TGTGCCAGCAGTTATACTAGCTCCTACGAGCAGTACTTC. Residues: CASSYTSSYEQYF.

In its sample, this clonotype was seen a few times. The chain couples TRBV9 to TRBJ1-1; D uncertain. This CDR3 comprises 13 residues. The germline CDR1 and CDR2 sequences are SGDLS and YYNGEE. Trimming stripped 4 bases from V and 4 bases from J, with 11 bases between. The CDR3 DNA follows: TGTGCCAGCAGCCCTCTAGTGGGCACTGAAGCTTTCTTT. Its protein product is CASSPLVGTEAFF.